The 9 T cell receptor beta chains in this list originate from one sample, sequenced in a study of CD8 T cells in Susac syndrome. Random hexamers were used to reverse transcribe an amount of about 0.45 to 1 ug RNA. TCRdb itself ran the immunoSEQ multiplex PCR reads through MiXCR, one entry per CDR3 protein. Of around 200,000 distinct CDR3 sequences in the sample, nearly 97% were seen once. Input material: CD4+ T cells from PBMCs. The source of these receptors is a human donor with Susac syndrome.

The chain recombines TRBV5-6 with TRBJ1-5; D unclear. Trimming took 2 bases from V and 0 from J, leaving 15 bases between them. CDR3 length: 17 amino acids. In germline, CDR1 is SGHDT, CDR2 YYEEEE. The CDR3 coding sequence is TGTGCCAGCAGCTTTCGGTTCGGTTCAGGTAGCAATCAGCCCCAGCATTTT. Its protein is CASSFRFGSGSNQPQHF.

This rearrangement joins TRBV6-5 to TRBJ2-4; 7 nucleotides match TRBD2. Germline CDR1 is MNHEY and CDR2 is SVGAGI. This CDR3 is built from 14 residues. With V trimmed by 5 bases and J by 5 bases, 6 bases remained unmatched. Written as DNA, the CDR3 is TGTGCCAGCAGTCCGAGCGGGGCCCAAAACATTCAGTACTTC. Translation gives CASSPSGAQNIQYF.

This chain joins TRBV30 and TRBJ1-1, with D hard to call. The germline gives CDR1 GTSNPN, CDR2 SVGIG (reference sequence). V lost 4 bases and J lost 2, with 11 bases in between. This CDR3 contains 13 residues. DNA of the CDR3: TGTGCCTGGAATCCGTCGACAAACACTGAAGCTTTCTTT. Amino acid sequence: CAWNPSTNTEAFF.

The chain uses TRBV19 and TRBJ2-3; TRBD1 matches at 9 bases. Germline V lookup: CDR1 LNHDA, CDR2 SQIVND (reference sequence). V was clipped by 5 bases and J by 1 base; unmatched bases: 7. This CDR3 is built from 16 residues. CDR3 in amino acids: CASSATQGAGTDTQYF. The CDR3 bases are TGTGCCAGTAGTGCGACACAGGGGGCCGGCACAGATACGCAGTATTTT.

The V gene is TRBV5-1, the J gene TRBJ2-5; TRBD1 is a possible D gene (5 bases). Germline V gene lookup returns CDR1 SGHRS and CDR2 YFSETQ. The CDR3 has 15 residues. Between the trimmed V and J ends, which lost 4 bases and 5 bases, there was a span of 18 bases. The CDR3 is CASSDTQGRGETQYF. CDR3 nucleotide sequence: TGCGCCAGCAGCGATACCCAGGGTCGTGGGGAGACCCAGTACTTC.

The chain couples TRBV14 to TRBJ2-7; D possibly corresponds to TRBD1 (5 bases). The germline gives CDR1 SGHDN, CDR2 FVKESK. V gave up 0 bases and J gave up 11 bases, with 17 bases separating them. This CDR3 spans 14 amino acids. The CDR3 region is CASSQDRALGMKYF. In DNA, the CDR3 is TGTGCCAGCAGCCAAGACAGGGCTTTAGGAATGAAGTACTTC.

This clonotype was counted a single time. The rearrangement links TRBV7-3 to TRBJ1-5; 7 positions agree with TRBD1. The CDR3 has 15 amino acids. Per the germline V gene, CDR1 is SGHTA and CDR2 is FQGTGA. The junction had 6 bases not matched to a gene; V was cut back by 0 bases and J by 7 bases. CDR3 nucleotides: TGTGCCAGCAGCTTAACGAAAGGGGGCGGGCAGCCCCAGCATTTT. This codes for CASSLTKGGGQPQHF.

This chain joins TRBV5-6 and TRBJ1-6; TRBD1 might be the D (5 bases). CDR3 size: 16 residues. In germline, CDR1 is SGHDT, CDR2 YYEEEE. Trimming shortened V by 3 bases and J by 4 bases, and 14 bases separated the two germline ends. The CDR3 here is CASSSLAGSYNSPLHF. CDR3 bases: TGTGCCAGCAGCTCCCTAGCAGGGAGTTATAATTCACCCCTCCACTTT.

The chain is built from TRBV19 and TRBJ1-1; D is ambiguous. Per germline, CDR1 LNHDA and CDR2 SQIVND (reference sequence). This CDR3 spans 12 amino acids. The V end lost 3 bases, the J end lost 7 bases, and 9 bases lay between the germline ends. The CDR3 here is CASSILFGEAFF. DNA of the CDR3: TGTGCCAGTAGTATCCTGTTCGGTGAAGCTTTCTTT.